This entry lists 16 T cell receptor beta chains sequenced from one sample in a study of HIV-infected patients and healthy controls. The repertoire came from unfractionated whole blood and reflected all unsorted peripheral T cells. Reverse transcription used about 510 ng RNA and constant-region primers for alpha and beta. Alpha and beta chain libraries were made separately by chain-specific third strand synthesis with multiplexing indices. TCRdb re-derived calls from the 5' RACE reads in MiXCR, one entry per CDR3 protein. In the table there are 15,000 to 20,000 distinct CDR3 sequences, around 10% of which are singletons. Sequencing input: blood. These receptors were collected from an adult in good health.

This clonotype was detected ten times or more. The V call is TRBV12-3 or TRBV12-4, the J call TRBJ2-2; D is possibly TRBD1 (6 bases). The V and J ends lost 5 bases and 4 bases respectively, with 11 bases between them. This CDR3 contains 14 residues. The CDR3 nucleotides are TGTGCCAGCAGTCCTACGACAGGCACCGGGGAGCTGTTTTTT. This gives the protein CASSPTTGTGELFF.

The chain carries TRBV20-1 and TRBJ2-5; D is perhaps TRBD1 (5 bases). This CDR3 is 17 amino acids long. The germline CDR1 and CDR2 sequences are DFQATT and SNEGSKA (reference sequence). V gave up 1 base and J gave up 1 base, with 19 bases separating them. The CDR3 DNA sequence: TGCAGTGCTAGAGTGCCCTTGAGCTCAGGGATCCAAGAGACCCAGTACTTC. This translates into CSARVPLSSGIQETQYF.

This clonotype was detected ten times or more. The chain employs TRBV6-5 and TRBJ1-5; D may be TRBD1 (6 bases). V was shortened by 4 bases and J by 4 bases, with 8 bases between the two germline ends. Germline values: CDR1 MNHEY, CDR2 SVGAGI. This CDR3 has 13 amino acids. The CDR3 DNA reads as TGTGCCAGCAGTTCAAGGGGGAATCAGCCCCAGCATTTT. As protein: CASSSRGNQPQHF.

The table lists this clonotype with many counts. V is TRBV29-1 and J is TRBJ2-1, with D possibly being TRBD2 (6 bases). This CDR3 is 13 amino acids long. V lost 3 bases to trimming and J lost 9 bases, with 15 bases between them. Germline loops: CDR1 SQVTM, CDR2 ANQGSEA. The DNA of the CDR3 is TGCAGCGTTGAGGAGGGCCAGGGCACTGAGCAGTTCTTC. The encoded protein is CSVEEGQGTEQFF.

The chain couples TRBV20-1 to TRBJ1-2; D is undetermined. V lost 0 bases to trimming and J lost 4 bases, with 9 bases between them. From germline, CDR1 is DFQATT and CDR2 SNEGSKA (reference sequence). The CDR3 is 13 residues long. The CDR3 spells CSARDSPSYGYTF. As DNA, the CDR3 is TGCAGTGCTAGAGATTCCCCCAGCTATGGCTACACCTTC.

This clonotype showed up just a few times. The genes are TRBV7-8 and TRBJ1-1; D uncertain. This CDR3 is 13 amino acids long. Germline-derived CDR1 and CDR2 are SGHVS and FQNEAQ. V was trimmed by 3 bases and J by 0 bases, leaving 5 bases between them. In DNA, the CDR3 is TGTGCCAGCAGCTTCGGTTTGAACACTGAAGCTTTCTTT. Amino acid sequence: CASSFGLNTEAFF.

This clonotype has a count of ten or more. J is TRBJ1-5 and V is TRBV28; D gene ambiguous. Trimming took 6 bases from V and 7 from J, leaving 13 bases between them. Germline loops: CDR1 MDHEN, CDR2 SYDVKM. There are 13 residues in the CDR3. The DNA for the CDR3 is TGTGCCAGCAGGCGCGTGGGAGTCCAGCCCCAGCATTTT. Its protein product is CASRRVGVQPQHF.

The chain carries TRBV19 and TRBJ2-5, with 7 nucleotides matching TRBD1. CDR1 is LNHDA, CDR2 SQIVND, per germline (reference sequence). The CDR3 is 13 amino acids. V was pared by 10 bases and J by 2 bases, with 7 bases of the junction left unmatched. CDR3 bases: TGTGCCACAAAGGGGACAGTTCAAGAGACCCAGTACTTC. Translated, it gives CATKGTVQETQYF.

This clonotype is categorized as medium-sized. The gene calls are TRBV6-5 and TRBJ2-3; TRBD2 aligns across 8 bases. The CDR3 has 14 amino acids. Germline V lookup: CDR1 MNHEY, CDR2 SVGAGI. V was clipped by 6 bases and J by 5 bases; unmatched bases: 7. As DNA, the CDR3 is TGTGCCAGCAGAATCGGGGGGGCCGGAGATACGCAGTATTTT. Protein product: CASRIGGAGDTQYF.

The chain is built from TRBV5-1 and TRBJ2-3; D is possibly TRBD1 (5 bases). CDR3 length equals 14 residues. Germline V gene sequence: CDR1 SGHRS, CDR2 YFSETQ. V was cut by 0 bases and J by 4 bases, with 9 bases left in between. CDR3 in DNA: TGCGCCAGCAGCTTGGCCGACAGTTCAGATACGCAGTATTTT. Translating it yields CASSLADSSDTQYF.

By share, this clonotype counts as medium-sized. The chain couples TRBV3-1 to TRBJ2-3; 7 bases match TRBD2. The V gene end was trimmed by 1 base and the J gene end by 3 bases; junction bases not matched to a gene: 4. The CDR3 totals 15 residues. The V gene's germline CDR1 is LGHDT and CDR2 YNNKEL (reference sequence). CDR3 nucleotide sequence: TGTGCCAGCAGCCAAGGTAGCGGGTTAACAGATACGCAGTATTTT. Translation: CASSQGSGLTDTQYF.

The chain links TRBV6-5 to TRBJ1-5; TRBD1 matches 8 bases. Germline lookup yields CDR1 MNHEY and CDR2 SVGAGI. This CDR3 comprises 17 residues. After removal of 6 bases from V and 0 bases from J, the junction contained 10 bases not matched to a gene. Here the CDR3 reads CASSPHRQGNSNQPQHF. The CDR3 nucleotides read TGTGCCAGCAGCCCCCATCGACAGGGGAATAGCAATCAGCCCCAGCATTTT.

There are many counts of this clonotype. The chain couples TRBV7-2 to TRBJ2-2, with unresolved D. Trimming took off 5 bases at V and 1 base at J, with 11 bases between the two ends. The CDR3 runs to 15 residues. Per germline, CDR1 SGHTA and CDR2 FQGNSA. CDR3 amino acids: CASSPGPLNTGELFF. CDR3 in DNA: TGTGCCAGCAGCCCCGGGCCCTTGAACACCGGGGAGCTGTTTTTT.

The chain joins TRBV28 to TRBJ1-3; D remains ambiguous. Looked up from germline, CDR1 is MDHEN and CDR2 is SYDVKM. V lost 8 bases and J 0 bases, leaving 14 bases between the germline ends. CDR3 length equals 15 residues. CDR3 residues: CASVAGMNSGNTIYF. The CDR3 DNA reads TGTGCCAGCGTAGCGGGGATGAACTCTGGAAACACCATATATTTT.

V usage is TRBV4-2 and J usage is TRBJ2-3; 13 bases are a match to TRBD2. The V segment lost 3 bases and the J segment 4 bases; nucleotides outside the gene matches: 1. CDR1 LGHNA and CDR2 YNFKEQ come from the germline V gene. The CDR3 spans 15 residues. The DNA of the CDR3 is TGTGCCAGCAGCCAGGGACTAGCGGGATCAGATACGCAGTATTTT. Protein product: CASSQGLAGSDTQYF.

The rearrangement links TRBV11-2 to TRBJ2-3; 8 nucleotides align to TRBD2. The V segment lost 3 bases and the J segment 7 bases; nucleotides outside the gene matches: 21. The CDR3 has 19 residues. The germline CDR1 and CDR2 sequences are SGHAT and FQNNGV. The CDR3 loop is CASSFVASGGPGTTYTQYF. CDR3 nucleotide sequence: TGTGCCAGCAGCTTCGTTGCTTCGGGAGGGCCGGGTACCACGTATACGCAGTATTTT.